These 3 T cell receptor beta chains were all obtained from the same sample, sequenced in a study of T cells in Graves' hyperthyroidism and ophthalmopathy. TCR beta CDR3 regions were amplified from RNA transcripts. TCR CDR3 regions were first amplified by RT-PCR with HTBI primers. TCRdb reanalysed the multiplex PCR reads using MiXCR and keeps one entry per CDR3 protein. Of a few hundred thousand distinct CDR3 sequences in the sample, about 15% were seen once. The material sequenced was blood. The receptors stem from a woman in her twenties or thirties with Graves' hyperthyroidism.

This clonotype has a count of ten or more. The chain uses TRBV3-1 and TRBJ1-1; D not resolved. Looked up from germline, CDR1 is LGHDT and CDR2 is YNNKEL (reference sequence). This CDR3 is 15 amino acids long. V shed 0 bases and J shed 1 base, with 9 bases lying between them. The CDR3 DNA is TGTGCCAGCAGCCAAGATCGGGTTTCGAACACTGAAGCTTTCTTT. This encodes CASSQDRVSNTEAFF.

V usage is TRBV4-1 and J usage is TRBJ2-1; a possible D gene is TRBD1 (6 bases). The germline V gene has CDR1 MGHRA and CDR2 YSYEKL. CDR3 length: 15 residues. With 6 bases removed from V and 0 bases from J, the gap between germline ends came to 12 bases. This chain's CDR3 is CASRITDSSYNEQFF. CDR3 in DNA: TGCGCCAGCAGAATCACGGACAGCTCCTACAATGAGCAGTTCTTC.

V usage is TRBV2 and J usage is TRBJ2-7, with D perhaps matching TRBD1 or TRBD2 (5 bases each). The CDR3 extends over 15 amino acids. The germline gives CDR1 SNHLY, CDR2 FYNNEI. Trimming left V 4 bases short and J 2 bases short, with 15 bases between. CDR3 nucleotide sequence: TGTGCCAGCAGTGCCGGGTTGGGGGTCGCCTACGAGCAGTACTTC. It encodes CASSAGLGVAYEQYF.